This T cell receptor beta chain derives from a study of blood T cell repertoires in COVID-19. Overall study: Samples of COVID-19 (acute and convalescent) were obtained from the United States, Italy and Spain.

Authors' analysis steps: Estimation of nucleated cell counts relied on the amplification of reference gene primers. Generated by immunoSEQ multiplex PCR, the TCRdb table keeps only in-frame clones and is missing some. Clone size and the V and J calls come from that table; the DNA yielded D and trimming. Among 200,000 to 250,000 clones, around four fifths were seen once, and the ten largest hold roughly 5.1%. The source material was peripheral blood. The source is a woman aged 70 to 79 with COVID-19, enrolled during active disease.

The DNA for the CDR3 is TGTGCCAGCAGCTTAGACGGGACAGCCCAAGAGACCCAGTACTTC. This gives the protein CASSLDGTAQETQYF. V is TRBV11-3 and J is TRBJ2-5; 7 bases are shared with TRBD1. Germline V gene sequence: CDR1 SGHNT, CDR2 YENEEA. This CDR3 has 15 amino acids. V lost 0 bases and J lost 1; bases outside the gene matches: 2.